Listed below are T cell receptor beta chains from one sample, sequenced in a study of blood T cell repertoires in COVID-19. Assay used: immunoSEQ multiplex PCR; TCRdb lists only in-frame clones, some missing. The table includes approximately 300,000 clones, about 90% detected once. What was sequenced was PBMCs or T cells enriched from blood (not recorded which). The receptors originated from a woman aged 30 to 39 who had recovered from COVID-19. Both conserved end residues are part of each CDR3. Fields, in order: CDR3 length, clone size, V gene, D gene, J gene, CDR3 DNA, CDR3 protein. D genes are given only for firm matches. The size field is filled for only some rows; it gives once, few, many or a size class.

15,NA,TRBV7-6,TRBD2,TRBJ2-2,TGTGCCAGCAGCCCCGCGGCCGGGGGGGCCGGGGAGCTGTTTTTT,CASSPAAGGAGELFF
15,NA,TRBV6-5,NA,TRBJ2-2,TGTGCCAGCAGTCAGGGCAAGCTGAACACCGGGGAGCTGTTTTTT,CASSQGKLNTGELFF
11,NA,TRBV20-1,TRBD1,TRBJ1-1,TGCAAGACAGGGGTGAACACTGAAGCTTTCTTT,CKTGVNTEAFF
15,NA,TRBV7-6,NA,TRBJ1-3,TGTGCCAGCAGCCGGGGACAACTTACTGGAAACACCATATATTTT,CASSRGQLTGNTIYF
13,NA,TRBV6-5,NA,TRBJ1-5,TGTGCCAGCAGCGGACAGTCCAATCAGCCCCAGCATTTT,CASSGQSNQPQHF
15,NA,TRBV30,NA,TRBJ1-5,TGTGCCTGGAGTGTAGCCGGGAAGCCCGATCAGCCCCAGCATTTT,CAWSVAGKPDQPQHF
13,NA,TRBV6-5,NA,TRBJ1-2,TGTGCCAGCAGTTACTCGCAAGCCTATGGCTACACCTTC,CASSYSQAYGYTF
16,NA,TRBV6-1,NA,TRBJ1-2,TGTGCCAGCAGTGAAGAACCTGTCCCGGGGAGCTATGGCTACACCTTC,CASSEEPVPGSYGYTF
15,NA,TRBV5-8,TRBD1,TRBJ1-2,TGTGCCAGCAGCGGAGGGACAGATAATAACTATGGCTACACCTTC,CASSGGTDNNYGYTF
18,NA,TRBV6-2/TRBV6-3,NA,TRBJ2-2,TGTGCCAGCAGTCCACCTGACAGGACTTCGTCCCACACCGGGGAGCTGTTTTTT,CASSPPDRTSSHTGELFF
11,NA,TRBV11-2,NA,TRBJ1-2,TGTGCCAGCAGCTTCAGGGGTGGCTACACCTTC,CASSFRGGYTF
16,NA,TRBV6-5,TRBD1,TRBJ2-2,TGTGCCAGCAGTTACGGGACAGGGTTGGGCCTCGGGGAGCTGTTTTTT,CASSYGTGLGLGELFF
14,NA,TRBV30,TRBD1,TRBJ1-1,TGTGCCTGGAGGATGACAGGGGGAGGTACTGAAGCTTTCTTT,CAWRMTGGGTEAFF
15,NA,TRBV4-2,NA,TRBJ1-5,TGTGCCAGCAGCCAAGACAGTAATAGCAATCAGCCCCAGCATTTT,CASSQDSNSNQPQHF
13,NA,TRBV5-4,NA,TRBJ2-1,TGTGCCAGCAGCTTAAAGAGTACGGATGAGCAGTTCTTC,CASSLKSTDEQFF
14,NA,TRBV2,NA,TRBJ1-4,TGTGCCAGCAGTTTGGCCCCCGGGAATGAAAAACTGTTTTTT,CASSLAPGNEKLFF
14,NA,TRBV6-5,NA,TRBJ1-1,TGTGCCAGCAGTCCTCCCAGGAGGGTGGCTGAAGCTTTCTTT,CASSPPRRVAEAFF
14,NA,TRBV4-1,NA,TRBJ1-1,TGCGCCAGCAGCCAGGTGACAGTGAACACTGAAGCTTTCTTT,CASSQVTVNTEAFF
17,NA,TRBV2,NA,TRBJ1-6,TGTGCCAGCAGCCAGGGACGGAGGGGATCCTATAATTCACCCCTCCACTTT,CASSQGRRGSYNSPLHF
13,NA,TRBV30,NA,TRBJ1-1,TGTGCCTGGGGAGTGGGAGGAGGCACTGAAGCTTTCTTT,CAWGVGGGTEAFF
14,NA,TRBV9,TRBD1,TRBJ1-5,TGTGCCAGCAGCCGGGGACAGGGCAATCAGCCCCAGCATTTT,CASSRGQGNQPQHF
15,NA,TRBV5-5,TRBD1,TRBJ1-5,TGTGCCAGCAGCTTGGGGGACAGGTCTAATCAGCCCCAGCATTTT,CASSLGDRSNQPQHF
15,NA,TRBV6-5,NA,TRBJ2-5,TGTGCCAGCAGTTACTCGACGGGGGACGGGGAGACCCAGTACTTC,CASSYSTGDGETQYF
13,NA,TRBV10-1,NA,TRBJ1-6,TGCGCCAGCAGTGGACAGCTAAATTCACCCCTCCACTTT,CASSGQLNSPLHF
15,once,TRBV19,NA,TRBJ1-2,TGTGCCAGTAGTATCACGACAGCGATTAACTATGGCTACACCTTC,CASSITTAINYGYTF
13,NA,TRBV9,NA,TRBJ2-7,TGTGCCAGCAGCCCCGACAGTCCCTACGAGCAGTACTTC,CASSPDSPYEQYF
14,NA,TRBV19,TRBD1,TRBJ1-2,TGTGCCAGTAGTCTCTCAGGGGGCAGCTATGGCTACACCTTC,CASSLSGGSYGYTF
12,NA,TRBV20-1,NA,TRBJ1-2,TGCAGTGCTAGTGAGAGGGTTTATGGCTACACCTTC,CSASERVYGYTF
15,NA,TRBV3-1/TRBV3-2,NA,TRBJ1-3,TGTGCCAGCAGCCCATCGGGGGGGGGTGGAAACACCATATATTTT,CASSPSGGGGNTIYF
15,NA,TRBV7-9,NA,TRBJ2-2,TGTGCCAGCAGCCATGTGGGGCCGTACGCCGGGGAGCTGTTTTTT,CASSHVGPYAGELFF
16,NA,TRBV5-4,TRBD1,TRBJ1-2,TGTGCCAGCAGCTCGTCAAGACAGGGAAGCAACTATGGCTACACCTTC,CASSSSRQGSNYGYTF
14,NA,TRBV2,NA,TRBJ1-5,TGTGCCAGCAGGCGGGGGGTAGACAATCAGCCCCAGCATTTT,CASRRGVDNQPQHF
16,NA,TRBV23-1,TRBD1,TRBJ2-4,TGCGCCAGCAGCCACCGGGACAGGGTAGCCAAAAACATTCAGTACTTC,CASSHRDRVAKNIQYF
19,NA,TRBV5-4,NA,TRBJ1-1,TGTGCCAGCAGTTCGAGGGTTAATTGGGGGGGAGGAGAGCACACTGAAGCTTTCTTT,CASSSRVNWGGGEHTEAFF
14,NA,TRBV27,NA,TRBJ1-1,TGTGCCAGCAGTTTCCCAGGGGAGAACACTGAAGCTTTCTTT,CASSFPGENTEAFF
13,few,TRBV19,NA,TRBJ1-2,TGTGCCAGTAGTCAAATCTCCGGGACACCATACACCTTC,CASSQISGTPYTF
16,NA,TRBV6-5,NA,TRBJ2-3,TGTGCCAGCAGTTCGGGACACGTCCCCGGCACAGATACGCAGTATTTT,CASSSGHVPGTDTQYF
11,NA,TRBV6-5,NA,TRBJ1-2,TGTGCCAGCAGTTACTACGGGGGCTACACCTTC,CASSYYGGYTF
14,NA,TRBV5-1,NA,TRBJ1-1,TGCGCCAGCAGCCACAGGGAAGTCGACACTGAAGCTTTCTTT,CASSHREVDTEAFF
13,NA,TRBV12-3/TRBV12-4,NA,TRBJ2-2,TGTGCCAGCAGTTTAGTGACACCCGGGGAGCTGTTTTTT,CASSLVTPGELFF
15,NA,TRBV28,NA,TRBJ1-1,TGTGCCAGCAGTTCCCCGCCCGGGGGGCACACTGAAGCTTTCTTT,CASSSPPGGHTEAFF
14,NA,TRBV5-1,TRBD1,TRBJ1-2,TGCGCCAGTAAACAGGACAGGGCTAACTATGGCTACACCTTC,CASKQDRANYGYTF
14,NA,TRBV6-5,NA,TRBJ2-7,TGTGCCAGCACGAAACCCCAGGGAACCTACGAGCAGTACTTC,CASTKPQGTYEQYF
14,NA,TRBV3-1/TRBV3-2,TRBD1,TRBJ2-7,TGTGCCAGCAGCCCGGGACAGGGGGTCCACGAGCAGTACTTC,CASSPGQGVHEQYF
14,once,TRBV30,TRBD1,TRBJ2-2,TGTGCCTGGGATGGACAGGGTTGGACCGGGGAGCTGTTTTTT,CAWDGQGWTGELFF
13,NA,TRBV4-2,NA,TRBJ1-1,TGTGCCAGCAGCCAAGGCGAACAGGGTGGGGCTTTCTTT,CASSQGEQGGAFF
16,NA,TRBV5-4,TRBD2,TRBJ2-2,TGTGCCAGCAGCTTGCTAGCGGGGAGCAACACCGGGGAGCTGTTTTTT,CASSLLAGSNTGELFF
16,few,TRBV4-3,TRBD1,TRBJ1-1,TGCGCCAGCAGCCCGACAGGGGGCAGTCTGAACACTGAAGCTTTCTTT,CASSPTGGSLNTEAFF
16,NA,TRBV5-8,TRBD1,TRBJ1-3,TGTGCCAGCAGCTTTTGGACAGGTGGTACGGGAAACACCATATATTTT,CASSFWTGGTGNTIYF
13,NA,TRBV7-6,NA,TRBJ1-1,TGTGCCAGCAGCCTTACGGCGGGTACTGAAGCTTTCTTT,CASSLTAGTEAFF
11,NA,TRBV30,NA,TRBJ2-1,TGTGCGGCGGGGACCTTCGGTAATCAGTTCTTC,CAAGTFGNQFF